These 29 T cell receptor beta chains originate from one sample sequenced in a study of sequential checkpoint blockade in melanoma. The treatment here: randomized to nivolumab then ipilimumab (arm A) or the reverse (arm B). Using immunoSEQ multiplex PCR, the repertoire was profiled, and TCRdb retains in-frame clones only, with some absent. Here the sample spans some 19,000 clones, 69% being singletons. The sample in question was CD8+ T cells sorted from blood (inferred from file names), obtained from a patient given nivolumab and ipilimumab in sequence. The source of these receptors is a human donor with melanoma.

The chain uses TRBV30 and TRBJ2-7, with TRBD1 matching 12 bases. This CDR3 has 14 residues. After removal of 3 bases from V and 6 bases from J, the junction contained 6 bases not matched to a gene. Germline CDR1 and CDR2: GTSNPN and SVGIG (reference sequence). CDR3 nucleotides: TGTGCCTGGAGCCCCGGGACAGGGGGCTTCGAGCAGTACTTC. Its protein product is CAWSPGTGGFEQYF.

The rearrangement joins TRBV7-8 to TRBJ1-1; no definite D call. The germline V gene has CDR1 SGHVS and CDR2 FQNEAQ. The CDR3 is 12 amino acids. The V and J ends lost 3 bases and 11 bases respectively, with 13 bases between them. CDR3 in amino acids: CASSFTKTQAFF. In nucleotides, the CDR3 is TGTGCCAGCAGCTTCACTAAGACGCAGGCTTTCTTT. Looking up the rest from reference TRBV7-8 and TRBJ1-1 gives the full variable domain: GAGVSQSPRYKVAKRGQDVALRCDPISGHVSLFWYQQALGQGPEFLTYFQNEAQLDKSGLPSDRFFAERPEGSVSTLKIQRTQQEDSAVYLCASSFTKTQAFFGQGTRLTVV.

The chain combines TRBV6-5 with TRBJ2-7; TRBD1 matches 9 bases. The CDR3 totals 14 residues. J lost 2 bases, V lost 2 bases, and 1 base had no gene match. The germline CDR1 and CDR2 sequences are MNHEY and SVGAGI. CDR3 nucleotide sequence: TGTGCCAGCAGTTACGGGACAGGGCCCTACGAGCAGTACTTC. Encoded protein: CASSYGTGPYEQYF.

This clone came up once. The J gene is TRBJ2-2, the V gene TRBV10-2, with 9 nucleotides matching TRBD1. The V segment lost 10 bases and the J segment 6 bases; nucleotides outside the gene matches: 6. From germline, CDR1 is WSHSY and CDR2 SAAADI. The CDR3 totals 13 residues. CDR3 in amino acids: CAILQGAAGELFF. The CDR3 DNA follows: TGCGCCATCTTACAGGGGGCCGCCGGGGAGCTGTTTTTT.

This chain connects TRBV5-6 to TRBJ2-7; D remains unclear. Germline loops: CDR1 SGHDT, CDR2 YYEEEE. The CDR3 extends over 15 amino acids. V was pared by 3 bases and J by 5 bases, with 18 bases between. CDR3 residues: CASSWLPSSPDEQYF. DNA of the CDR3: TGTGCCAGCAGCTGGTTACCCTCTTCCCCGGACGAGCAGTACTTC. The full variable domain, completed using reference TRBV5-6 and TRBJ2-7, is DAGVTQSPTHLIKTRGQQVTLRCSPKSGHDTVSWYQQALGQGPQFIFQYYEEEERQRGNFPDRFSGHQFPNYSSELNVNALLLGDSALYLCASSWLPSSPDEQYFGPGTRLTVT.

The chain is built from TRBV27 and TRBJ1-1, with a possible D match to TRBD1 (5 bases). V was clipped by 2 bases and J by 1 base, with 8 bases between them. Germline CDR1 MNHEY, CDR2 SMNVEV (reference sequence). This CDR3 has 14 amino acids. This CDR3 is CASSLVDTNTEAFF. CDR3 sequence (DNA): TGTGCCAGCAGTTTAGTGGACACGAACACTGAAGCTTTCTTT.

This clone was counted a few times. The chain is built from TRBV28 and TRBJ2-1, with 11 bases fitting TRBD2. The germline gives CDR1 MDHEN, CDR2 SYDVKM. With V trimmed by 6 bases and J by 7 bases, 5 bases remained unmatched. The CDR3 sequence is 14 residues long. The CDR3 bases are TGTGCCAGCAGCCCCGGGACTAGCGGAAATGAGCAGTTCTTC. It codes for CASSPGTSGNEQFF. The variable domain in full, completed from reference TRBV28 and TRBJ2-1, reads DVKVTQSSRYLVKRTGEKVFLECVQDMDHENMFWYRQDPGLGLRLIYFSYDVKMKEKGDIPEGYSVSREKKERFSLILESASTNQTSMYLCASSPGTSGNEQFFGPGTRLTVL.

This clone has a handful of counts. The rearrangement joins TRBV5-4 to TRBJ1-2; TRBD1 matches at 8 bases. V was pared by 4 bases and J by 5 bases, with 7 bases of the junction left unmatched. The CDR3 totals 14 residues. Germline-derived CDR1 and CDR2 are SGHNT and YYREEE (reference sequence). CDR3 amino acids: CASSNPTGVYGYTF. The CDR3 coding sequence is TGTGCCAGCAGCAACCCGACAGGGGTATATGGCTACACCTTC.

The V call is TRBV19, the J call TRBJ2-1, with 12 bases that match TRBD2. Germline assignment: CDR1 LNHDA and CDR2 SQIVND (reference sequence). The CDR3 runs to 13 residues. The V and J ends lost 3 bases and 10 bases, in that order; junction bases with no gene match: 1. The DNA of the CDR3 is TGTGCCAGTAGTATTGGACTAGCGGGGGAGCAGTTCTTC. Translation gives CASSIGLAGEQFF.

This sequence joins TRBV27 and TRBJ1-1; D gene ambiguous. Germline V gene data show CDR1 as MNHEY and CDR2 as SMNVEV (reference sequence). Trimming took 5 bases from V and 4 from J, leaving 11 bases between them. The CDR3 covers 13 residues. The CDR3 reads CASSPRVSTEAFF. For the CDR3, the DNA is TGTGCCAGCAGTCCTCGGGTGAGCACTGAAGCTTTCTTT.

This chain uses TRBV9 with TRBJ1-5, with D possibly being TRBD1 (5 bases). V was pared by 3 bases and J by 0 bases, with 7 bases between. This CDR3 has 14 amino acids. Germline loops: CDR1 SGDLS, CDR2 YYNGEE. CDR3 DNA sequence: TGTGCCAGCAGCGCGACAGATAGCAATCAGCCCCAGCATTTT. It encodes CASSATDSNQPQHF.

The J gene is TRBJ2-1, the V gene TRBV9; no definite D call. Trimming pared 3 bases from V and 7 bases from J, leaving 8 bases between. Looked up from germline, CDR1 is SGDLS and CDR2 is YYNGEE. The CDR3 has 12 amino acids. The CDR3 nucleotides read TGTGCCAGCAGCGCCGCCGGGAATGAGCAGTTCTTC. Residues: CASSAAGNEQFF.

This clone has a handful of counts. The rearrangement joins TRBV6-5 to TRBJ1-1, with TRBD1 matching over 7 bases. CDR3 length equals 14 residues. Unmatched junction bases numbered 4, after V lost 5 bases and J lost 1 base. Germline loops: CDR1 MNHEY, CDR2 SVGAGI. The CDR3 region has the DNA TGTGCCAGCAGTGGGTGGACAGGGAACACTGAAGCTTTCTTT. Its protein product is CASSGWTGNTEAFF.

The V and J genes are TRBV27 and TRBJ2-7, with a tentative D call TRBD1 (5 bases). CDR1 MNHEY and CDR2 SMNVEV come from the germline V gene (reference sequence). There are 15 residues in the CDR3. Deletions cut 2 bases from V and 2 bases from J, with 13 bases between. CDR3 nucleotides: TGTGCCAGCAGTTTACACCAGGGTCCGACCTACGAGCAGTACTTC. As protein: CASSLHQGPTYEQYF.

The chain couples TRBV5-1 to TRBJ2-1, with TRBD2 matching 9 bases. Germline assignment: CDR1 SGHRS and CDR2 YFSETQ. The CDR3 runs to 16 residues. Trimming took 5 bases from V and 4 from J; bases not matched to a gene: 10. The CDR3 sequence: CASRMPLAGLYNEQFF. The DNA of the CDR3 is TGCGCCAGCAGAATGCCGCTAGCGGGGCTTTACAATGAGCAGTTCTTC.

The chain combines TRBV11-2 with TRBJ2-5, with 8 positions matching TRBD2. Germline-derived CDR1 and CDR2 are SGHAT and FQNNGV. J was trimmed by 1 base and V by 5 bases; bases with no gene match: 6. The CDR3 extends over 15 amino acids. The CDR3 loop reads CASSHGGGGQETQYF. The CDR3, as DNA: TGTGCCAGCAGCCACGGGGGGGGTGGCCAAGAGACCCAGTACTTC.

This chain joins TRBV28 and TRBJ2-7; 9 positions match TRBD1. Germline V gene sequence: CDR1 MDHEN, CDR2 SYDVKM. This CDR3 region has 15 residues. Germline trimming cut 4 bases from V and 2 bases from J; bases unmatched to any gene: 6. CDR3 DNA: TGTGCCAGCAGTTCCCTCCGGGACAGGGCCTACGAGCAGTACTTC. It specifies CASSSLRDRAYEQYF.

This clone was detected once. The chain joins TRBV6-1 to TRBJ1-4, with D hard to call. The CDR3 has 15 amino acids. The germline V gene has CDR1 MNHNS and CDR2 SASEGT. Trimming cost V 2 bases and J 8 bases, with 15 bases left between them. CDR3: CASSEMRTGGEKLFF. The CDR3 bases are TGTGCCAGCAGTGAAATGCGGACGGGAGGGGAAAAACTGTTTTTT.

The chain combines TRBV6-5 with TRBJ1-2; the match to TRBD1 covers 9 bases. Per the germline V gene, CDR1 is MNHEY and CDR2 is SVGAGI. The junction had 3 bases not matched to a gene; V was cut back by 1 base and J by 6 bases. The CDR3 spans 14 residues. CDR3 in amino acids: CASSYFRTGDGYTF. The CDR3 DNA follows: TGTGCCAGCAGTTACTTTAGGACAGGGGATGGCTACACCTTC.

Details on this clone: This sample includes further DNA sequences coding for the same CDR3. V and J are TRBV29-1 and TRBJ1-2; D unclear. V lost 6 bases to trimming and J lost 4 bases, with 12 bases between them. Germline CDR1 reads SQVTM; CDR2 reads ANQGSEA. The length of the CDR3 is 12 residues. CDR3 DNA sequence: TGCAGCGTCTGGACTTCCCTCTATGGCTACACCTTC. Translated, it gives CSVWTSLYGYTF.

This clone was found a few times. V usage is TRBV6-5 and J usage is TRBJ1-6; D gene uncertain. V was trimmed by 6 bases and J by 11 bases, leaving 20 bases between them. The CDR3 runs 15 residues. Germline values: CDR1 MNHEY, CDR2 SVGAGI. The CDR3 coding sequence is TGTGCCAGCAGCGAACCGGGATTTGCATTGACACCCCTCCACTTT. This sequence encodes CASSEPGFALTPLHF.

This clone was detected a few times. The J gene is TRBJ1-2, the V gene TRBV6-1, with D possibly TRBD1 on 5 matching bases. Germline V lookup: CDR1 MNHNS, CDR2 SASEGT. Trimming shortened V by 3 bases and J by 6 bases, and 20 bases separated the two germline ends. The CDR3 is made up of 16 amino acids. This chain's CDR3 is CASSDGEGSGIDGYTF. The CDR3 DNA follows: TGTGCCAGCAGTGACGGGGAGGGGTCCGGGATCGATGGCTACACCTTC.

This chain connects TRBV11-1 to TRBJ2-7; possible D gene TRBD1, 5 bases. CDR1 is SGHAT and CDR2 is FQDESV in the germline V gene (reference sequence). The CDR3 has 14 amino acids. V lost 6 bases and J lost 3, with 15 bases in between. CDR3 sequence reads: CASSYEAGFYEQYF. CDR3 DNA sequence: TGTGCCAGCAGTTACGAGGCAGGGTTCTACGAGCAGTACTTC.

This chain joins TRBV27 and TRBJ2-7; 7 nucleotides line up with TRBD1. Germline CDR1 and CDR2: MNHEY and SMNVEV (reference sequence). V dropped 10 bases and J dropped 5; count of bases not matched to a gene: 8. CDR3 size: 12 residues. CDR3 sequence: CATSRGLNEQYF. In DNA, the CDR3 is TGTGCCACCTCGAGGGGGCTTAACGAGCAGTACTTC.

This clone was recorded once. This chain joins TRBV5-6 and TRBJ2-7; D is undetermined. V lost 3 bases to trimming and J lost 3 bases, with 13 bases between them. Per germline, CDR1 SGHDT and CDR2 YYEEEE. The CDR3 consists of 14 residues. The CDR3 loop reads CASSSLSLGYEQYF. The DNA for the CDR3 is TGTGCCAGCAGCTCATTATCCCTCGGCTACGAGCAGTACTTC. The complete variable domain, with remaining parts taken from reference TRBV5-6 and TRBJ2-7, reads DAGVTQSPTHLIKTRGQQVTLRCSPKSGHDTVSWYQQALGQGPQFIFQYYEEEERQRGNFPDRFSGHQFPNYSSELNVNALLLGDSALYLCASSSLSLGYEQYFGPGTRLTVT.

The gene calls are TRBV23-1 and TRBJ1-4, with D uncertain. TRBV23-1 is an open reading frame whose function is uncertain. V was pared by 0 bases and J by 1 base, with 12 bases between. CDR3 size: 17 residues. CDR3 sequence reads: CASSQSWRPRTNEKLFF. CDR3 sequence (DNA): TGCGCCAGCAGTCAATCTTGGAGGCCCCGAACTAATGAAAAACTGTTTTTT.

The chain is built from TRBV2 and TRBJ1-1; TRBD1 agrees at 7 bases. The CDR3 sequence is 13 residues long. Losses at the gene ends were 6 bases for V and 4 bases for J; bases not matched to a gene: 5. Germline V gene sequence: CDR1 SNHLY, CDR2 FYNNEI. The CDR3 bases are TGTGCCAGCAGCAGGGGGTGGGGCACTGAAGCTTTCTTT. Amino acids: CASSRGWGTEAFF.

V gene TRBV7-9 combines with J gene TRBJ2-5; D gene ambiguous. Trimming removed 8 bases at V and 2 bases at J, with 9 bases between. The CDR3 contains 12 residues. Germline assignment: CDR1 SEHNR and CDR2 FQNEAQ (reference sequence). CDR3 bases: TGTGCCAGCGCGGAAAGTCAAGAGACCCAGTACTTC. It translates to CASAESQETQYF.

This clone occurred a few times. The V and J genes are TRBV10-1 and TRBJ2-2; weak D call: TRBD1 (6 bases). The germline V and J ends were trimmed by 4 bases and 5 bases, with 14 bases remaining between them. CDR1 is WNHNN, CDR2 SYGVQD, per germline (reference sequence). There are 15 residues in the CDR3. CDR3 amino acids: CASSGTDFGTGELFF. The CDR3 DNA reads TGCGCCAGCAGTGGGACAGACTTCGGGACCGGGGAGCTGTTTTTT.